This passage covers 21 T cell receptor beta chains from one sample sequenced in a study of blood T cell repertoires in COVID-19. TCRdb keeps only in-frame clones here, not all; method: immunoSEQ multiplex PCR. This table holds 190,000 or so clones, roughly 86% found once. The sequenced material came from peripheral blood. The receptors originated from a woman in her 30s with active or convalescent COVID-19.

The chain couples TRBV19 to TRBJ2-7, with a possible D match to TRBD1 (6 bases). V dropped 3 bases and J dropped 6 bases, with 9 bases sitting between them. CDR3 length: 12 residues. The germline V gene encodes CDR1 LNHDA and CDR2 SQIVND (reference sequence). CDR3 bases: TGTGCCAGTAGTATGACAGGCTCCGAGCAGTACTTC. It translates to CASSMTGSEQYF.

The gene calls are TRBV19 and TRBJ2-1, with 8 nucleotides matching TRBD2. V lost 9 bases and J lost 7; bases outside the gene matches: 14. CDR1 is LNHDA and CDR2 is SQIVND in the germline V gene (reference sequence). This CDR3 region has 15 residues. This CDR3 reads CASLNYPGTSNEQFF. The CDR3 coding sequence is TGTGCCAGCCTAAACTACCCCGGGACTAGTAATGAGCAGTTCTTC.

The rearrangement uses TRBV18 and TRBJ2-7; TRBD1 is a possible D gene (6 bases). Germline V CDR1 and CDR2: KGHSH, LQKENI. CDR3 length: 15 amino acids. The V end was cut by 2 bases, the J end by 2 bases, with 13 bases between. Here the CDR3 reads CASSPGTRGTYEQYF. CDR3 DNA sequence: TGTGCCAGCTCACCAGGGACAAGGGGGACCTACGAGCAGTACTTC.

This clone was detected only once. The CDR3 sequence: CASRGRANGYTF. In nucleotides, the CDR3 is TGTGCCAGCAGAGGCAGGGCCAATGGCTACACCTTC. The rearrangement joins TRBV21-1 to TRBJ1-2; the table's D gene call, TRBD1, was not cross checked with the DNA. TRBV21-1 is a documented pseudogene. The CDR3 totals 12 residues.

The CDR3 protein is CASREGWNTEAFF. The DNA of the CDR3 is TGTGCCAGCAGGGAGGGCTGGAACACTGAAGCTTTCTTT. The chain combines TRBV28 with TRBJ1-1; D gene uncertain. The CDR3 is 13 amino acids. V lost 6 bases to trimming and J lost 1 base, with 9 bases between them. CDR1 is MDHEN and CDR2 is SYDVKM in the germline V gene.

The chain couples TRBV10-3 to TRBJ1-4; unclear D gene. The CDR3 runs 13 residues. Looked up from germline, CDR1 is ENHRY and CDR2 is SYGVKD. Trimming stripped 8 bases from V and 1 base from J, with 8 bases between. The CDR3: CAIARGTNEKLFF. The CDR3, as DNA: TGTGCCATCGCTCGGGGAACTAATGAAAAACTGTTTTTT.

The chain joins TRBV29-1 to TRBJ1-1; no clear D gene. Germline-derived CDR1 and CDR2 are SQVTM and ANQGSEA. The V gene lost 3 bases and the J gene lost 5 bases, with 13 bases spanning the gap. The CDR3 extends over 13 amino acids. In DNA form, the CDR3 reads TGCAGCGTTGAGCGGGATGGGAATACTGAAGCTTTCTTT. As protein: CSVERDGNTEAFF.

The rearrangement uses TRBV7-9 and TRBJ2-3; 7 nucleotides match TRBD1. CDR3 length equals 15 residues. Per the germline V gene, CDR1 is SEHNR and CDR2 is FQNEAQ (reference sequence). The junction had 5 bases not matched to a gene; V was cut back by 2 bases and J by 3 bases. CDR3 region: CASSLRQGRTDTQYF. The CDR3 region has the DNA TGTGCCAGCAGCTTAAGACAGGGACGGACAGATACGCAGTATTTT. The full variable domain, rest sourced from reference TRBV7-9 and TRBJ2-3, is DTGVSQNPRHKITKRGQNVTFRCDPISEHNRLYWYRQTLGQGPEFLTYFQNEAQLEKSRLLSDRFSAERPKGSFSTLEIQRTEQGDSAMYLCASSLRQGRTDTQYFGPGTRLTVL.

The chain is built from TRBV19 and TRBJ2-7; perhaps TRBD1 as D (5 bases). CDR3 length: 13 residues. The germline V gene has CDR1 LNHDA and CDR2 SQIVND (reference sequence). V lost 4 bases, J lost 0 bases, and 7 bases lay in between. For the CDR3, the DNA is TGTGCCAGTAGTAGCAGGGACTCCTACGAGCAGTACTTC. Its translation: CASSSRDSYEQYF.

This chain joins TRBV5-4 and TRBJ1-5; D perhaps matches TRBD1 (6 bases). V lost 0 bases and J lost 9, with 10 bases in between. The length of the CDR3 is 13 residues. Germline CDR1 and CDR2: SGHNT and YYREEE (reference sequence). The CDR3 is CASSLEGVGPQHF. The CDR3 coding sequence is TGTGCCAGCAGCTTGGAGGGGGTGGGGCCCCAGCATTTT.

This chain connects TRBV6-5 to TRBJ2-5; perhaps TRBD2 as D (7 bases). Trimming cost V 8 bases and J 7 bases, with 20 bases left between them. CDR1 and CDR2 (germline): MNHEY, SVGAGI. This CDR3 is 14 amino acids long. Here the CDR3 DNA reads TGTGCCAGCTGTAGTGAGGGGGGGCTGGGGACCCAGTACTTC. Amino acids: CASCSEGGLGTQYF.

The rearrangement joins TRBV5-6 to TRBJ1-5, with a tentative D call TRBD1 (6 bases). In germline, CDR1 is SGHDT, CDR2 YYEEEE. This CDR3 spans 16 amino acids. Trimming cost V 1 base and J 3 bases, with 14 bases left between them. The CDR3 region is CASSLRGGRTNQPQHF. The DNA for the CDR3 is TGTGCCAGCAGCTTGAGGGGGGGTAGGACCAATCAGCCCCAGCATTTT.

The chain carries TRBV10-1 and TRBJ2-1, with 9 bases that match TRBD2. Looked up from germline, CDR1 is WNHNN and CDR2 is SYGVQD (reference sequence). The J segment lost 8 bases and the V segment lost 4 bases, leaving 6 bases of the junction unmatched. The CDR3 consists of 14 residues. CDR3 DNA sequence: TGCGCCAGCAGTGGCGGGAGGGCACAGGATGAGCAGTTCTTC. Encoded protein: CASSGGRAQDEQFF.

The rearrangement joins TRBV6-2 or TRBV6-3 to TRBJ2-7, with a weak D call TRBD2 (6 bases). Trimming shortened V by 6 bases and J by 3 bases, and 12 bases separated the two germline ends. Germline V CDR1 and CDR2: MNHEY, SVGEGT. The CDR3 spans 13 residues. This CDR3 reads CASSGGAGYEQYF. The CDR3 DNA is TGTGCCAGCAGCGGCGGGGCCGGCTACGAGCAGTACTTC.

This chain uses TRBV9 with TRBJ2-1, with D perhaps TRBD2 (6 bases). CDR1 is SGDLS, CDR2 YYNGEE, per germline. Trimming stripped 3 bases from V and 6 bases from J, with 19 bases between. The CDR3 totals 16 residues. CDR3 bases: TGTGCCAGCAGCGCCCCCCAGCGGGCCCAAACCAATGAGCAGTTCTTC. This sequence encodes CASSAPQRAQTNEQFF.

The chain links TRBV28 to TRBJ1-1; D perhaps matches TRBD1 (6 bases). CDR1 and CDR2 from the germline V gene are MDHEN and SYDVKM. The CDR3 loop spans 13 amino acids. The V end lost 6 bases, the J end lost 7 bases, and 15 bases lay between the germline ends. As DNA, the CDR3 is TGTGCCAGCAGAAAACTAGGGGGACGTGAAGCTTTCTTT. Amino acids: CASRKLGGREAFF.

This clone was observed once. The DNA for the CDR3 is TGCGCCAGTTACCCCCAACCCGGGACTCTACTTGATCAGACGCAGTATTTT. It is translated as CASYPQPGTLLDQTQYF. This chain connects TRBV10-2 to TRBJ2-3, with D perhaps matching TRBD2 (6 bases). The CDR3 runs 17 residues. Trimming stripped 9 bases from V and 9 bases from J, with 31 bases between. Germline CDR1 and CDR2: WSHSY and SAAADI.

The CDR3: CASNPTGADIQYF. The DNA for the CDR3 is TGTGCCAGCAACCCGACAGGGGCGGACATTCAGTACTTC. This rearrangement joins TRBV6-5 to TRBJ2-4; 8 bases are shared with TRBD1. Trimming took 7 bases from V and 8 from J; bases not matched to a gene: 7. CDR3 length: 13 amino acids. CDR1 MNHEY and CDR2 SVGAGI come from the germline V gene.

The chain has TRBV29-1 and TRBJ2-3; possible D gene TRBD2, 6 bases. Germline V CDR1 and CDR2: SQVTM, ANQGSEA. CDR3 length: 17 residues. V was clipped by 4 bases and J by 0 bases, with 20 bases between them. The CDR3 DNA follows: TGCAGCGTTGGTCAGGGAGCAGGGACTCTAAGCACAGATACGCAGTATTTT. Translating gives CSVGQGAGTLSTDTQYF.

V gene TRBV6-5 combines with J gene TRBJ2-1, with 10 bases that match TRBD1. Germline CDR1 is MNHEY and CDR2 is SVGAGI. V shed 0 bases and J 6 bases; nucleotides not matched to a gene: 2. This CDR3 has 15 amino acids. The CDR3 sequence: CASSYSRTGGNEQFF. Here the CDR3 DNA reads TGTGCCAGCAGTTACTCGCGGACAGGGGGCAATGAGCAGTTCTTC.

The gene calls are TRBV24-1 and TRBJ2-1; TRBD2 agrees at 13 bases. Germline-derived CDR1 and CDR2 are KGHDR and SFDVKD. The CDR3 has 13 residues. V dropped 5 bases and J dropped 15; count of bases not matched to a gene: 6. The CDR3 DNA reads TGTGCCACCAGTGGTTGGACTAGCGGGAGTCTGTTCTTC. Translation: CATSGWTSGSLFF.